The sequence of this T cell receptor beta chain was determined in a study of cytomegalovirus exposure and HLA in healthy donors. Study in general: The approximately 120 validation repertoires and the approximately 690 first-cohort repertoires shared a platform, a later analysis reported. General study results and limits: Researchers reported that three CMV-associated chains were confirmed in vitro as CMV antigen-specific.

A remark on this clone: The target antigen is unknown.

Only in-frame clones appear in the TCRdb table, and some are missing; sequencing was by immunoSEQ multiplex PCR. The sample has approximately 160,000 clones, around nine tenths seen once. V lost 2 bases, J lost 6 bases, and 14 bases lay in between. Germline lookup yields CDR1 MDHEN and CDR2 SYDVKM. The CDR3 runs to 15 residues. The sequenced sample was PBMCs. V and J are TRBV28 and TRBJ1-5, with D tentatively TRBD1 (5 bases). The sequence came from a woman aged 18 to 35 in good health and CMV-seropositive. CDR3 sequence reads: CASSLPPGFRQPQHF. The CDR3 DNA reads TGTGCCAGCAGTTTACCCCCAGGGTTCCGTCAGCCCCAGCATTTT.